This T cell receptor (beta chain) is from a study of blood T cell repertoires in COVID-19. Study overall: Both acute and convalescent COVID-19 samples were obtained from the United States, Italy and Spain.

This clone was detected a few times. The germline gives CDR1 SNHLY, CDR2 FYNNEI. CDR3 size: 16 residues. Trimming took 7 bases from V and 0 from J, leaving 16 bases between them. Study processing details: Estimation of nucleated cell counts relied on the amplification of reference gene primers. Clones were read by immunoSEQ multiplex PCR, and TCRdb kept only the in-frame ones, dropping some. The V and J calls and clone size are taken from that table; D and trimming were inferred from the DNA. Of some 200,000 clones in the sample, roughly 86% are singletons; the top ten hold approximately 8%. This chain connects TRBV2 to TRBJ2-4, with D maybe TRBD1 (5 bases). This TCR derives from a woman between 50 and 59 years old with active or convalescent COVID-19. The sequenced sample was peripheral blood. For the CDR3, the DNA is TGTGCCAGCAAGGTCGACAGAACTATAGCCAAAAACATTCAGTACTTC. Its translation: CASKVDRTIAKNIQYF.